Listed here are 5 T cell receptor beta chains from one sample, sequenced in a study of blood T cell repertoires in COVID-19. Profiled with immunoSEQ multiplex PCR; TCRdb holds only in-frame clones, not every one. The sample has 220,000 or so clones, 90% seen once; the top ten hold about 15%. Source material: PBMCs or T cells enriched from blood (not recorded which). Every receptor here comes from a man aged 25 to 45 who had been exposed to COVID-19.

The chain employs TRBV27 and TRBJ1-2, with TRBD1 as a possible D gene (6 bases). Germline CDR1 MNHEY, CDR2 SMNVEV (reference sequence). The CDR3 totals 17 residues. Trimming removed 7 bases at V and 8 bases at J, with 29 bases between. The CDR3 sequence is CASTTLLRGGIDDGYTF. In DNA form, the CDR3 reads TGTGCCAGCACAACGTTATTAAGGGGGGGGATAGATGACGGCTACACCTTC.

The chain combines TRBV7-2 with TRBJ2-4; TRBD1 is a possible D gene (5 bases). Trimming pared 5 bases from V and 5 bases from J, leaving 16 bases between. The CDR3 is 15 amino acids. The V gene's germline CDR1 is SGHTA and CDR2 FQGNSA. CDR3 nucleotide sequence: TGTGCCAGCAGCCACAATAGGGGTGTCCAAAACATTCAGTACTTC. As protein: CASSHNRGVQNIQYF.

CDR3 residues: CASTPTSLNEQFF. CDR3 in DNA: TGTGCCAGCACGCCGACTAGCTTGAATGAGCAGTTCTTC. The chain carries TRBV12-3 or TRBV12-4 and TRBJ2-1, with 7 bases identical to TRBD2. This CDR3 is 13 amino acids long. The V and J ends lost 7 bases and 7 bases, in that order; junction bases with no gene match: 7.

This chain joins TRBV11-2 and TRBJ2-6; D may be TRBD1 (5 bases). The germline V gene has CDR1 SGHAT and CDR2 FQNNGV. This CDR3 has 15 residues. V lost 1 base to trimming and J lost 2 bases, with 6 bases between them. CDR3 residues: CASSLARAGANVLTF. The CDR3 DNA sequence: TGTGCCAGCAGCTTAGCCAGGGCTGGGGCCAACGTCCTGACTTTC.

This chain uses TRBV5-6 with TRBJ1-3, with D perhaps matching TRBD1 (5 bases). Germline-derived CDR1 and CDR2 are SGHDT and YYEEEE. With 3 bases removed from V and 4 bases from J, the gap between germline ends came to 11 bases. The CDR3 is 14 residues long. The CDR3 nucleotides are TGTGCCAGCAGCTGGGGCGGGGTCGGAAACACCATATATTTT. Encoded protein: CASSWGGVGNTIYF. Full variable domain (rest looked up from reference TRBV5-6 and TRBJ1-3): DAGVTQSPTHLIKTRGQQVTLRCSPKSGHDTVSWYQQALGQGPQFIFQYYEEEERQRGNFPDRFSGHQFPNYSSELNVNALLLGDSALYLCASSWGGVGNTIYFGEGSWLTVV.